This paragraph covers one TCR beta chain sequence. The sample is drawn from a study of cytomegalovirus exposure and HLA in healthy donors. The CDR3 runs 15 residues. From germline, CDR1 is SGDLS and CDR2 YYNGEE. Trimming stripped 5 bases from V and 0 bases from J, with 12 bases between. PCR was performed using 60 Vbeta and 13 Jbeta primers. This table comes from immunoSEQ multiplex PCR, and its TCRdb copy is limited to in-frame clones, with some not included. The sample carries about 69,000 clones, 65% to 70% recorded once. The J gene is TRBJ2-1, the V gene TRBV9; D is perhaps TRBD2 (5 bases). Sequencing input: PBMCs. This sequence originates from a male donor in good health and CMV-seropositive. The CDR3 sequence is CASSAEGSSYNEQFF. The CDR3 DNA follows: TGTGCCAGCAGTGCGGAAGGGAGCTCCTACAATGAGCAGTTCTTC.